This note documents a single T cell receptor (beta chain) sequence. The data were produced by immunoSEQ multiplex PCR, yet TCRdb's version contains in-frame clones alone and is incomplete. The sample shows about 220,000 clones, about four fifths of them seen only once. The data stem from a study of blood T cell repertoires in COVID-19. Overall study: Acute and convalescent COVID-19 samples came from the United States, Italy and Spain.

Cohort placement rested on clinical history that participants reported themselves. Symptom resolution, clearance, or two negative PCRs marked donors in Cohort 3 as recovered. Material for sequencing was PBMCs or T cells enriched from blood (not recorded which). The origin of this receptor is a woman aged 55-70 years who had recovered from COVID-19.

CDR3 in amino acids: CASRRDTLHYEQYF. CDR3 in DNA: TGTGCCAGCAGGAGGGACACCTTACACTACGAGCAGTACTTC. This chain links TRBV6-5 with TRBJ2-7; tentative D call: TRBD1 (6 bases). V was trimmed by 6 bases and J by 3 bases, leaving 15 bases between them. There are 14 residues in the CDR3. Germline CDR1 MNHEY, CDR2 SVGAGI.